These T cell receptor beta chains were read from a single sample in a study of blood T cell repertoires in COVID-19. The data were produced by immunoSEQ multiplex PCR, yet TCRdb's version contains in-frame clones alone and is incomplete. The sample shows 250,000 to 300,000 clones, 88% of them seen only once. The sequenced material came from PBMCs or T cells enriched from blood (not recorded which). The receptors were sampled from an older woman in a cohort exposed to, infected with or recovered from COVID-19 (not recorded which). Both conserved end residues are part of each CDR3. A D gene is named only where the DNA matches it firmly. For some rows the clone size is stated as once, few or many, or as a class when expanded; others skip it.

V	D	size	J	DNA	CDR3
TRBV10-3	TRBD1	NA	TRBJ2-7	TGTGCCATCAAAGGACAGGGCTACGAGCAGTACTTC	CAIKGQGYEQYF
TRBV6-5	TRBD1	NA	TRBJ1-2	TGTGCCAGCAGTCCAGGGGGCGCCTACTATGGCTACACCTTC	CASSPGGAYYGYTF
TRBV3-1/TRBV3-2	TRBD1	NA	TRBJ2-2	TGTGCCAGCAGCCAAGACACGCGGACAGGGAGCACCGGGGAGCTGTTTTTT	CASSQDTRTGSTGELFF
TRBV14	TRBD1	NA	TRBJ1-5	TGTGCCAGCAGCCAAGTTGTGGGACAGGATAGCAATCAGCCCCAGCATTTT	CASSQVVGQDSNQPQHF
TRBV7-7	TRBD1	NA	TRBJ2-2	TGTGCTAGCAGCCATACAGGGGTGGAGCTGTTTTTT	CASSHTGVELFF
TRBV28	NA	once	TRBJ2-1	TGTGCCAGCAGAAGCAGGGATAAAGGGAACAATGAGCAGTTCTTC	CASRSRDKGNNEQFF
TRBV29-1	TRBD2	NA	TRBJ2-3	TGCAGCGTATCGACATTACTAGCGGGAGACACAGATACGCAGTATTTT	CSVSTLLAGDTDTQYF
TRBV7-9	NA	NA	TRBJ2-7	TGTGCCAGCAGTCCTAGAGACAGATTCTCCTACGAGCAGTACTTC	CASSPRDRFSYEQYF
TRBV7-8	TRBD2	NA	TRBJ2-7	TGTGCCAGCAGCTCCCGTAGCGGGAGGGCCGGCGAGCAGTACTTC	CASSSRSGRAGEQYF
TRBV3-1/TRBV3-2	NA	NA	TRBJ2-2	TGTGCCAGCAGCCAAGAAGGTGGAGGGTGCCCGAGAACCGGGGAGCTGTTTTTT	CASSQEGGGCPRTGELFF
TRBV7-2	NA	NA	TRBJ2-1	TGTGCCAGCAGCTTAGACGGGATCGGGAATGAGCAGTTCTTC	CASSLDGIGNEQFF
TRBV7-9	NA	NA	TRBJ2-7	TGTGCCAGCAGCCCAAGGACAGCAGCCTACGAGCAGTACTTC	CASSPRTAAYEQYF
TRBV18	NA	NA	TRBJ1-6	TGTGCCAGCTCCCACGACAGCAAGAATTCACCCCTCCACTTT	CASSHDSKNSPLHF
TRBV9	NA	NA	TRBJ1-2	TGTGCCAGCAGCGTAGGCGGTTGGCCCAACTATGGCTACACCTTC	CASSVGGWPNYGYTF
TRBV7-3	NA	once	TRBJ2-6	TGTGCCAGCGGAGGGCCAGGGGCCAACGTCCTGACTTTC	CASGGPGANVLTF
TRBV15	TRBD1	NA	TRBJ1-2	TGTGCCACCAGCAGCGCCGGGACAGAGATTAACTATGGCTACACCTTC	CATSSAGTEINYGYTF
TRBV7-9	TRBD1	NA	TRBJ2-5	TGTGCCAGCAGCCCCCACCAGGGGGAAGGAGAGACCCAGTACTTC	CASSPHQGEGETQYF
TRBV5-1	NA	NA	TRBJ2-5	TGCGCCAGCAGCTTGGTCTTGGGACAAGTAGAGACCCAGTACTTC	CASSLVLGQVETQYF
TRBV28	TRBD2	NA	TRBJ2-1	TGTGCCAGCAGTTTCTCCCGAGCGGGAGGTTCTTACAATGAGCAGTTCTTC	CASSFSRAGGSYNEQFF
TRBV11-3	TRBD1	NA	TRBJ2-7	TGTGCCAGCAGCCCCGCAGGGGGCAATAAGCAGTACTTC	CASSPAGGNKQYF
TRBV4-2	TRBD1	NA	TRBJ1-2	TGTGCCAGCAGCCAAGGACAGGGGGCTTTTGGCTACACCTTC	CASSQGQGAFGYTF
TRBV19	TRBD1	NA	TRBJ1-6	TGTGCCAGTAGTTTCCGGGACAGGACTAATTCACCCCTCCACTTT	CASSFRDRTNSPLHF
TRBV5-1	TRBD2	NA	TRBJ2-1	TGCGCCAGCAGCACCCGACTAGCGGGAGGCGGTGAGCAGTTCTTC	CASSTRLAGGGEQFF
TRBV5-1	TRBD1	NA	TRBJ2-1	TGCGCCAGCAGCCTAGGACAGGGCAGGTGGGATGAGCAGTTCTTC	CASSLGQGRWDEQFF
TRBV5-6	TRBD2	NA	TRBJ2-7	TGTGCCAGCAGCTTGGCCCCAGGACTAGGCTACGAGCAGTACTTC	CASSLAPGLGYEQYF
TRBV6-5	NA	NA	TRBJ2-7	TGTGCCAGCAGTTACAGGGGTAGGGCGTACGAGCAGTACTTC	CASSYRGRAYEQYF
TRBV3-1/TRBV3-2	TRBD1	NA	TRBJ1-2	TGTGCCAGCAGCCAAGGTCGGACAGGGTTTGGTGGCTACACCTTC	CASSQGRTGFGGYTF
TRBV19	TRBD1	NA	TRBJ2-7	TGTGCCAGTCGGGACAGGGGGCCTCTTGCCTACGAGCAGTACTTC	CASRDRGPLAYEQYF
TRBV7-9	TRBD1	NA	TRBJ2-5	TGTGCCAGCAGCTCGCCGGGACAGGGGGCCGTGGAGACCCAGTACTTC	CASSSPGQGAVETQYF
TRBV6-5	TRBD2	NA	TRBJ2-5	TGTGCCAGCAGTCTAGGGAGGGCCTACCAAGAGACCCAGTACTTC	CASSLGRAYQETQYF
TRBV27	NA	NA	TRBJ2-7	TGTGCCAGCAGTCGTCTAGCGAAACCCTACGAGCAGTACTTC	CASSRLAKPYEQYF
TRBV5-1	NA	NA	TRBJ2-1	TGCGCCAGCAGCGCCTTAGGGGTGAGCTCCTACAATGAGCAGTTCTTC	CASSALGVSSYNEQFF
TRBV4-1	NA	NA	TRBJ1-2	TGCGCCAGCAGCCAAGATGTGGCGGGGCCTGGCTACACCTTC	CASSQDVAGPGYTF
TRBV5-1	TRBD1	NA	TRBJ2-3	TGCGCCAGCAGGGGGTCCGAGACAGGGTCCCCAGATACGCAGTATTTT	CASRGSETGSPDTQYF
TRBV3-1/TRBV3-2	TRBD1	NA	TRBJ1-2	TGTGCCAGCAGCCACCTCCTGGGACAGGGTGGTGGTAGCTACACCTTC	CASSHLLGQGGGSYTF
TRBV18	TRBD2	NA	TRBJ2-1	TGTGCCAGCTCACCGTCAGCGGGAAATGAGCAGTTCTTC	CASSPSAGNEQFF
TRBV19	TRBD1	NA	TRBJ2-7	TGTGCCACTAAGGGACAGGGTCTCTCCTACGAGCAGTACTTC	CATKGQGLSYEQYF
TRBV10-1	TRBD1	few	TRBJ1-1	TGCGCCAGCAGTGGGGTCAGGGGGCTCCTGAACACTGAAGCTTTCTTT	CASSGVRGLLNTEAFF
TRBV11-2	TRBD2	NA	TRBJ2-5	TGTGCCAGCAGCTATTCTAGCGGGAGCGGGGGAGAGACCCAGTACTTC	CASSYSSGSGGETQYF
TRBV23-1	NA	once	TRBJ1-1	TGCGCCAGCAGTCAATCAGGACCGGGGACTGAAGCTTTCTTT	CASSQSGPGTEAFF
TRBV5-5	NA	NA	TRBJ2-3	TGTGCCAGCAGCCTAGGTAGCACAGATACGCAGTATTTT	CASSLGSTDTQYF
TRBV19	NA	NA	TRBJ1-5	TGTGCCAGTAGCGAGGGAAGGGATTATAGCAATCAGCCCCAGCATTTT	CASSEGRDYSNQPQHF
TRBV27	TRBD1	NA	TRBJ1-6	TGTGCCAGCAGTCCGGGGACAGGGACCCGCCGGAATTCACCCCTCCACTTT	CASSPGTGTRRNSPLHF
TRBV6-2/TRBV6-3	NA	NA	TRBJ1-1	TGTGCCAGCAGTTACTTTGGGGGGAAAGAGACTGAAGCTTTCTTT	CASSYFGGKETEAFF
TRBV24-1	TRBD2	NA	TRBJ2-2	TGTGCCACCAGTGACCCTCGACTAGCGGGAGATTGGGGCACCGGGGAGCTGTTTTTT	CATSDPRLAGDWGTGELFF
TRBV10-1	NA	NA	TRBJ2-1	TGCGCCAGCAGTCGGACGGGACTTAGCAACAATGAGCAGTTCTTC	CASSRTGLSNNEQFF
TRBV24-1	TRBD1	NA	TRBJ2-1	TGTGCCACCAGTGATTTGTCGGGGACAGGGGGTATTGAGCAGTTCTTC	CATSDLSGTGGIEQFF
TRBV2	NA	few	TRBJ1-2	TGTGCCAGCAGTGAGTACGAGGGAAACTATGGCTACACCTTC	CASSEYEGNYGYTF
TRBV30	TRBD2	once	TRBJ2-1	TGTGCCTGGAGTGTACTAGCGGGAGCTGAGCAGTTCTTC	CAWSVLAGAEQFF
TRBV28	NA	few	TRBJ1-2	TGTGCCAGCAGTTTAGCCGGGACAACTAACTATGGCTACACCTTC	CASSLAGTTNYGYTF
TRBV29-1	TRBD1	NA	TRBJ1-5	TGCAGCGCTGCCGGACAGGGACAGCCCCAGCATTTT	CSAAGQGQPQHF
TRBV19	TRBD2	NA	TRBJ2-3	TGTGCCAGTAGTATATCCGGACTAGCGGCTAGATACACAGATACGCAGTATTTT	CASSISGLAARYTDTQYF
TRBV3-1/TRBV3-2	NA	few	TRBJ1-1	TGTGCCAGCAGCCTACAGGTTGGCGGGGGTGCTTTCTTT	CASSLQVGGGAFF